This paragraph reports one T cell receptor (beta chain). Its cognate antigen is unknown. Selected positively for CCR7 and CD45RO-negative, naive CD8 cells excluded terminally differentiated effector memory CD45RA+ cells. HIV-negative, healthy adults without recent acute infections or vaccinations were the donors. The sample comes from a study of shared clonotypes between healthy human individuals. Study-wide results and caveats: Apart from blood, nothing was sampled; tissue repertoires likely differ. When compared with the clonotypes that were shared by all four sorted-subset donors, the non-shared clonotypes turned out to have lower generation probabilities. Naive subsets typically showed greater estimated richness than memory subsets.

Here immunoSEQ multiplex PCR was the method, and the copy in TCRdb shows in-frame clones only, minus some. The repertoire holds about 2.1 million clones, with about 93% as singletons. Input material: naive CD8+ T cells from PBMCs. This TCR was recovered from a man younger than 35 in good health. Some clones in this sample may be carry-over from other donors' samples.

This chain's CDR3 is CASSLLRGQGLMSNQPQHF. In DNA form, the CDR3 reads TGTGCCAGCAGCCTGCTCAGGGGACAGGGTCTAATGAGCAATCAGCCCCAGCATTTT. V is TRBV28 and J is TRBJ1-5, with TRBD1 identical over 9 bases. Per germline, CDR1 MDHEN and CDR2 SYDVKM. The junction had 16 bases not matched to a gene; V was cut back by 6 bases and J by 1 base. This CDR3 is 19 amino acids long. Complete variable domain (other parts from reference TRBV28 and TRBJ1-5): DVKVTQSSRYLVKRTGEKVFLECVQDMDHENMFWYRQDPGLGLRLIYFSYDVKMKEKGDIPEGYSVSREKKERFSLILESASTNQTSMYLCASSLLRGQGLMSNQPQHFGDGTRLSIL.